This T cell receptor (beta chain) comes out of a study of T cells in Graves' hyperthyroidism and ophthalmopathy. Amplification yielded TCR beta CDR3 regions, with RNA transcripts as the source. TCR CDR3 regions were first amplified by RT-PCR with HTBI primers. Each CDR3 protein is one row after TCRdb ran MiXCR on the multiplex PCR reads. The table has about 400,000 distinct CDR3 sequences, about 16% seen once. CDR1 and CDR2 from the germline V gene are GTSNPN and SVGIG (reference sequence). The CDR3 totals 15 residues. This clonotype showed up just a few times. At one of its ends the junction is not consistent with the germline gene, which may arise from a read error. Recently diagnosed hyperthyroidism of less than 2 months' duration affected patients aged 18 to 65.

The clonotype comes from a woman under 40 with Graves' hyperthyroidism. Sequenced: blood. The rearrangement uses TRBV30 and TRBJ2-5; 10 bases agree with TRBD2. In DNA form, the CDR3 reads TGTGCCTGGAGTGTACCAACGGCTAGCGGGAGATTGATGGACTTC. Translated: CAWSVPTASGRLMDF.